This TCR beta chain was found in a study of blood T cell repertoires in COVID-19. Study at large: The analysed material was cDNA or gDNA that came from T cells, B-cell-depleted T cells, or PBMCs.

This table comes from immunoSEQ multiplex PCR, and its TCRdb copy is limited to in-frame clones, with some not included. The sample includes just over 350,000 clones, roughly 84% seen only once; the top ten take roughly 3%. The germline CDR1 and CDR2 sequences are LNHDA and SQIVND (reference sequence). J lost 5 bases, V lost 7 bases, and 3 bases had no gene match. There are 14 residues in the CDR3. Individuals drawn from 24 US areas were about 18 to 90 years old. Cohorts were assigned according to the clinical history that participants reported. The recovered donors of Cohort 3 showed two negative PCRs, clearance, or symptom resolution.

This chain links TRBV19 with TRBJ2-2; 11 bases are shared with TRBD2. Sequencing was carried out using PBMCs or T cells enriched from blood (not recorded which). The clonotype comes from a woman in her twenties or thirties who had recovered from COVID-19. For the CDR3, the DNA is TGTGCCAGTATAGCGGGAGGGGTTACCGGGGAGCTGTTTTTT. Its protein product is CASIAGGVTGELFF. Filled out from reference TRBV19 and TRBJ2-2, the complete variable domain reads DGGITQSPKYLFRKEGQNVTLSCEQNLNHDAMYWYRQDPGQGLRLIYYSQIVNDFQKGDIAEGYSVSREKKESFPLTVTSAQKNPTAFYLCASIAGGVTGELFFGEGSRLTVL.